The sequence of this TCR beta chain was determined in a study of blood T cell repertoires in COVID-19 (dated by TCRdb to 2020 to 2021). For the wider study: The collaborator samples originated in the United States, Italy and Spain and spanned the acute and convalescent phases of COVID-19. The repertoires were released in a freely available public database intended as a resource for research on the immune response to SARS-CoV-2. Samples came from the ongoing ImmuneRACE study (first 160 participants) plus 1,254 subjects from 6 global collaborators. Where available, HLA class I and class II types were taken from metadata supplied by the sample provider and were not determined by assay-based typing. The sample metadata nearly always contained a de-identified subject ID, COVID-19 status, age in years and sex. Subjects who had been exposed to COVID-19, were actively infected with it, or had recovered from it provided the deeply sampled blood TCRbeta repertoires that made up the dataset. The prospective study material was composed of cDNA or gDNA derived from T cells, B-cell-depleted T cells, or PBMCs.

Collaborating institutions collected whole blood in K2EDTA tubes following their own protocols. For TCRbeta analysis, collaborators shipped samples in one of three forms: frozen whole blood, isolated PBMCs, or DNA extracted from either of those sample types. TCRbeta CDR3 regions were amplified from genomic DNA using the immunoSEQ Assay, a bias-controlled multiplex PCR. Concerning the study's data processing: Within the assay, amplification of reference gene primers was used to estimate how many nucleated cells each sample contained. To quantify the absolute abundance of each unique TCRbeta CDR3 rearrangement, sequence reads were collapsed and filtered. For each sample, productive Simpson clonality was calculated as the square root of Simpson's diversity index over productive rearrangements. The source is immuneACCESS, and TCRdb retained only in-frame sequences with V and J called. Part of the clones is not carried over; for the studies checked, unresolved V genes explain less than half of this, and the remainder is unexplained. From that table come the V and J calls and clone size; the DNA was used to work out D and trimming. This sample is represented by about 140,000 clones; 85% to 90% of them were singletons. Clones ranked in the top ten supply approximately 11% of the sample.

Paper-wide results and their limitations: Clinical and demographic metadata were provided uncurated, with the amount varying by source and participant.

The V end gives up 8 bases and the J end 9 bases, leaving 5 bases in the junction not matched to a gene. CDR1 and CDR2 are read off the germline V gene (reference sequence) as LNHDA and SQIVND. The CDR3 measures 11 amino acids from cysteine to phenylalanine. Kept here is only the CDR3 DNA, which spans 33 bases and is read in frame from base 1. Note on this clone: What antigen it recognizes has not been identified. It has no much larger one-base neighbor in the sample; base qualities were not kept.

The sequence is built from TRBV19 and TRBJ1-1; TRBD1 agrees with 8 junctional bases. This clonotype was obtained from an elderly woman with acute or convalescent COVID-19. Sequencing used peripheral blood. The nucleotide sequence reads TGTGCCAGTCGCTGGGACAGGAAAGCTTTCTTT. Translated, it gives CASRWDRKAFF.